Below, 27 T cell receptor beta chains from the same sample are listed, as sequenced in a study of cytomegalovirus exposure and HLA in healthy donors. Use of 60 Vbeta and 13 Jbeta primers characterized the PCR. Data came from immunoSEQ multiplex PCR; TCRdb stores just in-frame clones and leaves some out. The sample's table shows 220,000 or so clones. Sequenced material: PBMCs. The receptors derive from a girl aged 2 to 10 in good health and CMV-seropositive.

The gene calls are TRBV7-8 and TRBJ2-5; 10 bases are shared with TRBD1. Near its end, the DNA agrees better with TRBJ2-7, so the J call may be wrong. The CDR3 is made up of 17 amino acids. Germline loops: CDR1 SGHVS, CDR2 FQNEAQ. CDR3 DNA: TGTGCCAGCAGCTTAGTAAAGGATGGGACAGGGGCCTACGAGCAGTACTTC. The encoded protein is CASSLVKDGTGAYEQYF.

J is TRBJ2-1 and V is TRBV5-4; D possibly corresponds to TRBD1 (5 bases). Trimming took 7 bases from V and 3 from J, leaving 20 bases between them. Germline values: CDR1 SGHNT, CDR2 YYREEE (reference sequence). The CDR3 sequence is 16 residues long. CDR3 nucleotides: TGTGCCAGCCAGAAGGGGCTCCAATATCACTACAATGAGCAGTTCTTC. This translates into CASQKGLQYHYNEQFF. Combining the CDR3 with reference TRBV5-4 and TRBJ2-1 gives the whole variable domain ETGVTQSPTHLIKTRGQQVTLRCSSQSGHNTVSWYQQALGQGPQFIFQYYREEENGRGNFPPRFSGLQFPNYSSELNVNALELDDSALYLCASQKGLQYHYNEQFFGPGTRLTVL.

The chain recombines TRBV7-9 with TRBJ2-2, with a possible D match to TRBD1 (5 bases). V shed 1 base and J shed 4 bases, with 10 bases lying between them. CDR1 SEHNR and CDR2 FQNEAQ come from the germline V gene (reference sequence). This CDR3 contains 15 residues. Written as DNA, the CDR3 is TGTGCCAGCAGCTTAGACGGCAGGGTCACCGGGGAGCTGTTTTTT. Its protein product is CASSLDGRVTGELFF. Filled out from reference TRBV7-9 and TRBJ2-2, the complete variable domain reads DTGVSQNPRHKITKRGQNVTFRCDPISEHNRLYWYRQTLGQGPEFLTYFQNEAQLEKSRLLSDRFSAERPKGSFSTLEIQRTEQGDSAMYLCASSLDGRVTGELFFGEGSRLTVL.

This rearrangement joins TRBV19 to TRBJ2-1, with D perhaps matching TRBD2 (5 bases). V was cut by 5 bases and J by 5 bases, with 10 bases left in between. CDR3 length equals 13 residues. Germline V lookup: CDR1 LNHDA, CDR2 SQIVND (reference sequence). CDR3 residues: CASSSDFNNEQFF. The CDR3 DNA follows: TGTGCCAGTAGTTCGGACTTTAACAATGAGCAGTTCTTC.

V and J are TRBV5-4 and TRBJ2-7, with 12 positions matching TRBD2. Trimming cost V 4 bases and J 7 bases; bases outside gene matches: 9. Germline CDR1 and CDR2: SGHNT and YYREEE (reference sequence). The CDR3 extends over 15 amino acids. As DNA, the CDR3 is TGTGCCAGCAGCCCTGGACTAGCGGGACCCCTGGAGCAGTACTTC. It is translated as CASSPGLAGPLEQYF.

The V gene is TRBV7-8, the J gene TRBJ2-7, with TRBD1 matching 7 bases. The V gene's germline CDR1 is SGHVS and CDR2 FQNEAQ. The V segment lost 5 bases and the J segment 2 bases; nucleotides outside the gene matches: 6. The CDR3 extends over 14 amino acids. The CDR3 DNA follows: TGTGCCAGCAGCCGGGGACAGCGAGCCTACGAGCAGTACTTC. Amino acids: CASSRGQRAYEQYF.

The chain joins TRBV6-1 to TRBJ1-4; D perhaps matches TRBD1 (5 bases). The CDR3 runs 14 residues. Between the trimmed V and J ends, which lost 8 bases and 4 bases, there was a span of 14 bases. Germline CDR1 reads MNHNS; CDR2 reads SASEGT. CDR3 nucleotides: TGTGCCAGCGGGGAGGGGCAGATTAATGAAAAACTGTTTTTT. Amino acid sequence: CASGEGQINEKLFF.

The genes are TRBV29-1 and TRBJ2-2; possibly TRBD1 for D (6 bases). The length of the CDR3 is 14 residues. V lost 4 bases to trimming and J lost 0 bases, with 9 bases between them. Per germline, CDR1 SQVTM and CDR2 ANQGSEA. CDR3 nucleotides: TGCAGCGTTGTGGGACACCCGAACACCGGGGAGCTGTTTTTT. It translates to CSVVGHPNTGELFF.

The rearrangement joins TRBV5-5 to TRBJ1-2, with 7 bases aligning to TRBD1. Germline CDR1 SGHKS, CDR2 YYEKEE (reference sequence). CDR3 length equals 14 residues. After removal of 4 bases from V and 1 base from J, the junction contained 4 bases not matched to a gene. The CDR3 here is CASSGGGGNYGYTF. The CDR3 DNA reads TGTGCCAGCAGCGGAGGGGGCGGTAACTATGGCTACACCTTC.

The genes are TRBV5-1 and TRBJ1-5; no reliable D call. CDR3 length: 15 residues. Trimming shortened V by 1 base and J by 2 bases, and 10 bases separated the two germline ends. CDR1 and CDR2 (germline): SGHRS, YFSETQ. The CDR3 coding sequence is TGCGCCAGCAGCTTGCGGGGAGGTGGCAATCAGCCCCAGCATTTT. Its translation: CASSLRGGGNQPQHF.

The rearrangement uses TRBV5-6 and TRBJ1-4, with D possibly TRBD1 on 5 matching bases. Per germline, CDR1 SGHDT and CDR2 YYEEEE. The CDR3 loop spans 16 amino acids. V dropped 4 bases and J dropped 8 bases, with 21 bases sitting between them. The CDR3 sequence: CASSTGGAGGWEKLFF. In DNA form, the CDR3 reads TGTGCCAGCAGCACCGGAGGGGCGGGAGGATGGGAAAAACTGTTTTTT.

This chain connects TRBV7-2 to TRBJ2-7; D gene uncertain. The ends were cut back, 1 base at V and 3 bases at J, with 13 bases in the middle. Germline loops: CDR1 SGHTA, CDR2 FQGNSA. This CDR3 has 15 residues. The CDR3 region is CASSLVSIASYEQYF. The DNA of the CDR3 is TGTGCCAGCAGCTTAGTTTCGATTGCGAGCTACGAGCAGTACTTC. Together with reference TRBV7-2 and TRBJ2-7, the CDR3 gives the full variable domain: GAGVSQSPSNKVTEKGKDVELRCDPISGHTALYWYRQSLGQGLEFLIYFQGNSAPDKSGLPSDRFSAERTGGSVSTLTIQRTQQEDSAVYLCASSLVSIASYEQYFGPGTRLTVT.

CDR3 in amino acids: CASSEPGLAGTGGELFF. The CDR3, as DNA: TGTGCCAGCAGTGAACCAGGGCTAGCGGGAACGGGGGGGGAGCTGTTTTTT. The V call is TRBV6-1, the J call TRBJ2-2; 9 nucleotides agree with TRBD2. The V gene end was trimmed by 2 bases and the J gene end by 8 bases; junction bases not matched to a gene: 12. From germline, CDR1 is MNHNS and CDR2 SASEGT. CDR3 length equals 17 residues.

The CDR3: CASKAGGQNYNEQFF. DNA for the CDR3: TGTGCCAGCAAGGCAGGGGGCCAAAACTACAATGAGCAGTTCTTC. The rearrangement uses TRBV28 and TRBJ2-1, with 8 bases that match TRBD1. The germline gives CDR1 MDHEN, CDR2 SYDVKM. The CDR3 extends over 15 amino acids. Trimming took 7 bases from V and 3 from J; bases not matched to a gene: 8.

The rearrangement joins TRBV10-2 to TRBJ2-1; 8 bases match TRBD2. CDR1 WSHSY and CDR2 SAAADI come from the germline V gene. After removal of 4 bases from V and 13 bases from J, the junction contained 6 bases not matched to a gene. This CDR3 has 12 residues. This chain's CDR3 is CASSASGGVQFF. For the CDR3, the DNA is TGCGCCAGCAGTGCGTCGGGAGGGGTCCAGTTCTTC.

The CDR3 sequence: CASSLETGTQETQYF. The CDR3 region has the DNA TGTGCCAGCAGTTTGGAGACAGGTACACAAGAGACCCAGTACTTC. The rearrangement links TRBV28 to TRBJ2-5, with a possible D match to TRBD1 (6 bases). This CDR3 comprises 15 residues. Germline V gene lookup returns CDR1 MDHEN and CDR2 SYDVKM. The germline V and J ends were trimmed by 3 bases and 2 bases, with 13 bases remaining between them.

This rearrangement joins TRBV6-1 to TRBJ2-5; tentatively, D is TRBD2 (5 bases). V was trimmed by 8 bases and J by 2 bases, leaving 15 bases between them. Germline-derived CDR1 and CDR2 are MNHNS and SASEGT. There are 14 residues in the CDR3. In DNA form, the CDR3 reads TGTGCCAGCTCCCGCGGGCCAGTTCAAGAGACCCAGTACTTC. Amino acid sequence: CASSRGPVQETQYF.

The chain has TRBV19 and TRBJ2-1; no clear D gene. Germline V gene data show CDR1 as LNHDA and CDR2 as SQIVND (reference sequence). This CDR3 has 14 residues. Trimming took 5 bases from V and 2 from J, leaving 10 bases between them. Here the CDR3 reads CASSVLPTYNEQFF. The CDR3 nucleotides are TGTGCCAGTAGTGTCCTCCCTACCTACAATGAGCAGTTCTTC.

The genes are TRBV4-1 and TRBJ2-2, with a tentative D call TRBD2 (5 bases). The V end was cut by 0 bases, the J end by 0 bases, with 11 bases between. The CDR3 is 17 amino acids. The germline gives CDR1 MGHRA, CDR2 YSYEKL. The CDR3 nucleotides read TGCGCCAGCAGCCAAGAAGGGCTAGCTGCGAACACCGGGGAGCTGTTTTTT. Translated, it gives CASSQEGLAANTGELFF.

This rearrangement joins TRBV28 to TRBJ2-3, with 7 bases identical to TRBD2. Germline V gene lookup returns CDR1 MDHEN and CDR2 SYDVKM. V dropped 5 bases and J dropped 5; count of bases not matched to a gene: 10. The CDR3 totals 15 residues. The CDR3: CASSPGLSGGDTQYF. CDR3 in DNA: TGTGCCAGCAGTCCCGGACTCTCGGGGGGAGATACGCAGTATTTT. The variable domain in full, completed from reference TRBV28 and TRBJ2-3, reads DVKVTQSSRYLVKRTGEKVFLECVQDMDHENMFWYRQDPGLGLRLIYFSYDVKMKEKGDIPEGYSVSREKKERFSLILESASTNQTSMYLCASSPGLSGGDTQYFGPGTRLTVL.

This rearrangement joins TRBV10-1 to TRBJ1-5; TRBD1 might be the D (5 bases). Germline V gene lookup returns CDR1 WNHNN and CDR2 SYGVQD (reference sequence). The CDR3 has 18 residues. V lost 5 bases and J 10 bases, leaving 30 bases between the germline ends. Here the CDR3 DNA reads TGCGCCAGCAGTTTCGGACGAACCGGGCAGGGAGGCACCAAACCCCAGCATTTT. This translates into CASSFGRTGQGGTKPQHF.

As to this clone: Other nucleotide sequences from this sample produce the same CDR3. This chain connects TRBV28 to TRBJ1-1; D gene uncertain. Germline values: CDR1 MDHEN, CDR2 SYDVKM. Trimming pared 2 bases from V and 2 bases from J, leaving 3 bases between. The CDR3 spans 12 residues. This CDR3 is CASSLLNTEAFF. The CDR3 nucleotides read TGTGCCAGCAGTTTACTCAACACTGAAGCTTTCTTT.

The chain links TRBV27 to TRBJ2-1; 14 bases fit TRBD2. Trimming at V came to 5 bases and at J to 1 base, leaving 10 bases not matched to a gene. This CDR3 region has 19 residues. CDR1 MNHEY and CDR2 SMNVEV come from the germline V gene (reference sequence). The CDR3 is CASSPPVGLAGGSYNEQFF. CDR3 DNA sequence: TGTGCCAGCAGTCCGCCGGTAGGACTAGCGGGAGGTTCCTACAATGAGCAGTTCTTC.

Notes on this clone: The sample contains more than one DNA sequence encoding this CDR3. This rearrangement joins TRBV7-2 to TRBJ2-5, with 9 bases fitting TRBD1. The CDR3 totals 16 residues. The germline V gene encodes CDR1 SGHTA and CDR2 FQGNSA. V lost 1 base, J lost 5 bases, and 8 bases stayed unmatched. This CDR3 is CASSLGYRGPKETQYF. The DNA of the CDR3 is TGTGCCAGCAGCTTAGGTTACAGGGGGCCTAAGGAGACCCAGTACTTC. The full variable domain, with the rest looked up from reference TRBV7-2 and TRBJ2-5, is GAGVSQSPSNKVTEKGKDVELRCDPISGHTALYWYRQSLGQGLEFLIYFQGNSAPDKSGLPSDRFSAERTGGSVSTLTIQRTQQEDSAVYLCASSLGYRGPKETQYFGPGTRLLVL.

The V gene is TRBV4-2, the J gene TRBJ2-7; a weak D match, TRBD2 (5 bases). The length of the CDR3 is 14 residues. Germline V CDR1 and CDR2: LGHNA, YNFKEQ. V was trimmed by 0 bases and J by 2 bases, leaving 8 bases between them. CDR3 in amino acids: CASSQELAPYEQYF. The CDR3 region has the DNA TGTGCCAGCAGCCAAGAATTAGCGCCCTACGAGCAGTACTTC.

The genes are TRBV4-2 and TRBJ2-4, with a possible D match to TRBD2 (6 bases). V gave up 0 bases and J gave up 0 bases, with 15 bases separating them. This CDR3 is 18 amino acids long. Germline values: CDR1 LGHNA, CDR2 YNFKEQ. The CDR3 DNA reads TGTGCCAGCAGCCAAGAACTAGCAACAGACCTAGCCAAAAACATTCAGTACTTC. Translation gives CASSQELATDLAKNIQYF.

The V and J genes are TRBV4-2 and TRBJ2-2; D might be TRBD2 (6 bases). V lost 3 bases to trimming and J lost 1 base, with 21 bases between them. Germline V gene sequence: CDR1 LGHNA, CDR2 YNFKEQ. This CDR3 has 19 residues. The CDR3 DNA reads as TGTGCCAGCAGCCACCCCTCGGCGGGACGCTTTAAGAACACCGGGGAGCTGTTTTTT. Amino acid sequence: CASSHPSAGRFKNTGELFF.